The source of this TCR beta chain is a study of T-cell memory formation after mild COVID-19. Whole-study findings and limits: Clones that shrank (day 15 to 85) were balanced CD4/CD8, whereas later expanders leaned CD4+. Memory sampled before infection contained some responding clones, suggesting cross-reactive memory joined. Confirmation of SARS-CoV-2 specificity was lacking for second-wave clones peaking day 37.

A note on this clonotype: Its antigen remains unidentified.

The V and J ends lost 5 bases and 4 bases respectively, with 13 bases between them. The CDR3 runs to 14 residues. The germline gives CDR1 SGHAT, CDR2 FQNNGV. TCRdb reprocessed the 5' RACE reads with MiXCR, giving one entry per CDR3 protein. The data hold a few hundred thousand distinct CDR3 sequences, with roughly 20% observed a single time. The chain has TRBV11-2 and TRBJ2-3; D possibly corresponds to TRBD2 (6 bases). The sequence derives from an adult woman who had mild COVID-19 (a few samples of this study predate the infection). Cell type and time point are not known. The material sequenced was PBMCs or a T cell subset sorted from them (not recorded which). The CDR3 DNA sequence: TGTGCCAGCAGCAGGGACTGGGAGGCAGATACGCAGTATTTT. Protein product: CASSRDWEADTQYF. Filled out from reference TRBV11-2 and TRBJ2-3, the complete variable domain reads EAGVAQSPRYKIIEKRQSVAFWCNPISGHATLYWYQQILGQGPKLLIQFQNNGVVDDSQLPKDRFSAERLKGVDSTLKIQPAKLEDSAVYLCASSRDWEADTQYFGPGTRLTVL.